These T cell receptor beta chains were read from a single sample in a study of blood T cell repertoires in COVID-19. Some clones are missing from TCRdb's copy, which holds only in-frame ones; the method was immunoSEQ multiplex PCR. The sample shows roughly 210,000 clones, under 90% of them seen only once. The material sequenced was peripheral blood. The receptors come from a woman of 80 years or more with COVID-19, enrolled during active disease. The CDR3 runs from the conserved cysteine through the conserved F or W. The order of the fields is CDR3 DNA, CDR3 protein, clone size, V gene, D gene, J gene. A D gene is named only where the DNA matches it firmly. Clone sizes are given selectively: once, few, many, or a class where the clone is expanded.

TGCGCCAGCCCACGAAAGTCACAGCACAATCAGCCCCAGCATTTT	CASPRKSQHNQPQHF	.	TRBV10-2	.	TRBJ1-5
TGCGCCAGCAGCGAGCCAGGGTCCTACGAGCAGTACTTC	CASSEPGSYEQYF	.	TRBV5-1	.	TRBJ2-7
TGCGCCAGCAGCCAAGAGTTAGCCGCCGACACAGGGCTAGTCGAAAAACTGTTTTTT	CASSQELAADTGLVEKLFF	.	TRBV4-1	.	TRBJ1-4
TGTGCCAGCAGGGCAGAAAATAGCAATCAGCCCCAGCATTTT	CASRAENSNQPQHF	few	TRBV2	.	TRBJ1-5
TGTGCCAGTAGTACGACACGGGCAGGGGCCAACACTGAAGCTTTCTTT	CASSTTRAGANTEAFF	.	TRBV19	.	TRBJ1-1
TGTGCCAGCAGCTCGTCGAGTTCACCCCTCCACTTT	CASSSSSSPLHF	.	TRBV5-4	.	TRBJ1-6
TGTGCCAGCAGCGAGAGGGACATCACAGATACGCAGTATTTT	CASSERDITDTQYF	.	TRBV7-9	.	TRBJ2-3
TGTGCCAGTAGTGGACGGACTAGCGGGAGTCTAAACATTCAGTACTTC	CASSGRTSGSLNIQYF	.	TRBV19	TRBD2	TRBJ2-4
TGTGCCAGCAGTGACTCGGGCAATCAGCCCCAGCATTTT	CASSDSGNQPQHF	few	TRBV25-1	.	TRBJ1-5
TGTGCCAGCAGTAAGACTAGCTATCAAGAGACCCAGTACTTC	CASSKTSYQETQYF	.	TRBV2	TRBD2	TRBJ2-5
TGTGCCAGCTCACCACAAGGCGGGGGGCTCTATGAGCAGTTCTTC	CASSPQGGGLYEQFF	.	TRBV18	TRBD2	TRBJ2-1
TGTGCCAGCAGTTTATCTGGGGGGGCCTCTCCACAGCCCCAGCATTTT	CASSLSGGASPQPQHF	.	TRBV27	.	TRBJ1-5
TGTGCCAGCTCACTTAGTAGCAATCAGCCCCAGCATTTT	CASSLSSNQPQHF	.	TRBV18	.	TRBJ1-5
TGTGCCAGCAGCGCGACAGGGGGTTACGACTATGGCTACACCTTC	CASSATGGYDYGYTF	.	TRBV9	TRBD1	TRBJ1-2
TGCGCCAGCAGCCAAGTGCCCCCGGACAGGAGCTATGGCTACACCTTC	CASSQVPPDRSYGYTF	.	TRBV4-3	TRBD1	TRBJ1-2
TGTGCCAGCAGCTTGGGGGCCTTACCCCTCAATCAGCCCCAGCATTTT	CASSLGALPLNQPQHF	.	TRBV5-6	.	TRBJ1-5
TGCACCGTAATCGACAGGGGGTACACCGGGGAGCTGTTTTTT	CTVIDRGYTGELFF	few	TRBV29-1	TRBD1	TRBJ2-2
TGTGCCAGCAGCGTGAGCGGGGGGCGGGGAGATACGCAGTATTTT	CASSVSGGRGDTQYF	.	TRBV7-9	TRBD2	TRBJ2-3
TGTGCCAGCAGGGGGACAGGGACGGGGGAAAAACTGTTTTTT	CASRGTGTGEKLFF	.	TRBV27	TRBD1	TRBJ1-4
TGTGCCAGCAGCTTACAACCGGGCCCCGGGAGGACTGAAGCTTTCTTT	CASSLQPGPGRTEAFF	.	TRBV11-2	.	TRBJ1-1
TGTGCCAGCGAGGAGCGGGCAACAGATACGCAGTATTTT	CASEERATDTQYF	.	TRBV3-1/TRBV3-2	.	TRBJ2-3
TGTGCCAGCAGCCCCTGGGCCCAGGAGACCCAGTACTTC	CASSPWAQETQYF	.	TRBV3-1/TRBV3-2	.	TRBJ2-5
TGTGCCAGTAGAGATCCAGGGCCGAACCGCAATCAGCCCCAGCATTTT	CASRDPGPNRNQPQHF	.	TRBV19	.	TRBJ1-5
TGTGCCAGCAATGGTGGGCCACAGGGGAGCGGCGGCTACACCTTC	CASNGGPQGSGGYTF	.	TRBV6-5	TRBD1	TRBJ1-2
TGCAGTGCTCGATTAGGGGTTGAAGCTTTCTTT	CSARLGVEAFF	.	TRBV20-1	.	TRBJ1-1
TGTGCCACCTCGGAGACAGGCAATTCACCCCTCCACTTT	CATSETGNSPLHF	.	TRBV6-6	.	TRBJ1-6
TGTGCCAGCAGTTCTAGGACAGGGGCCGGTCAGCCCCAGCATTTT	CASSSRTGAGQPQHF	.	TRBV6-2/TRBV6-3	TRBD1	TRBJ1-5
TGTGCCAGCAGCAGACAGGGGGCCGACACTGAAGCTTTCTTT	CASSRQGADTEAFF	.	TRBV5-5	TRBD1	TRBJ1-1
TGTGCCAGGGAGGGCGGACAGGGAAATTCACCCCTCCACTTT	CAREGGQGNSPLHF	.	TRBV27	TRBD1	TRBJ1-6